This is a list of T cell receptor beta chains from one sample in a study of shared clonotypes between healthy human individuals. Some clones are missing from TCRdb's copy, which holds only in-frame ones; the method was immunoSEQ multiplex PCR. The table records roughly 760,000 clones, approximately 79% of them present only once. Source material: memory CD4+ T cells sorted from blood. Every receptor here comes from a woman between 25 and 40 years old in good health. CDR3s include the opening cysteine and the closing phenylalanine or tryptophan. Each record gives: J gene, V gene, CDR3 protein.

TRBJ1-2	TRBV7-2	CGSGDSNFYGYTF
TRBJ1-1	TRBV19	CASSIRQGDYEAFF
TRBJ2-7	TRBV29-1	CSVRGGAAPYEQYF
TRBJ1-5	TRBV5-8	CASRGGTARNQPQHF
NA	TRBV4-1	CASSQASGTPPYEQYF
TRBJ1-1	TRBV5-4	CASSFSPNTEAFF
TRBJ2-1	TRBV29-1	CSVPTEGSGSTYNEQFF
TRBJ2-1	TRBV6-1	CASRQREGRNEQFF
TRBJ2-1	TRBV14	CASSQLAGGAYEQFF
TRBJ2-3	TRBV5-4	CASSLAGGGTDTQYF
TRBJ1-1	TRBV5-4	CASRRQGGRTEAFF
TRBJ1-2	TRBV30	CAWSVQAGNYGYTF
TRBJ1-1	TRBV6-5	CASRARSDEAFF
TRBJ2-7	TRBV28	CATTSGSRSYEQYF
TRBJ1-1	TRBV5-1	CASKNTGDTEAFF
TRBJ2-7	TRBV7-6	CASSIGLGSYEQYF
TRBJ1-4	TRBV14	CASSPGQGGTEKLFF
TRBJ1-1	TRBV29-1	CSVPTVNTEAFF
TRBJ2-7	TRBV29-1	CSVGRKSSYEQYF
TRBJ1-2	TRBV5-1	CASGTGEQGLGGYTF
TRBJ2-7	TRBV29-1	CSVAEASSYEQYF
TRBJ2-7	TRBV12-1	CASSFEGLAGAFWEQYF
TRBJ1-1	TRBV20-1	CSTKRNTEAFF
TRBJ2-1	TRBV7-9	CASSLMRQGASYNEQFF
TRBJ2-3	TRBV5-1	CASSLGRGASTDTQYF
TRBJ1-4	TRBV27	CASRSGGTGVEKLFF
TRBJ1-5	TRBV19	CASSIPGGAGNQPQHF
TRBJ1-2	TRBV28	CASSLQLNYGYTF
TRBJ1-1	TRBV6-1	CASRVRDYVNTEAFF
TRBJ2-3	TRBV5-1	CASSLGTEGDTQYF
TRBJ2-7	TRBV2	CASSRGSYEQYF
TRBJ2-7	TRBV27	CASSYQTSGRTQQYF
TRBJ1-1	TRBV25-1	CASSGRDHTEAFF
TRBJ2-2	TRBV6-1	CASWRGSGISGELFF
TRBJ2-4	TRBV5-8	CASSLLGGRNIQYF
TRBJ2-1	TRBV7-2	CASSLQRDVEQFF
TRBJ1-4	TRBV7-9	CASSLDTGVEKLFF
TRBJ2-3	TRBV27	CASSFYGGTVEDTQYF
TRBJ2-1	TRBV12-5	CASGLVNPGTGVRPGNEQFF
TRBJ2-7	TRBV5-1	CASSLTTGTDEQYF
TRBJ1-1	TRBV15	CATSRRGNTEAFF
TRBJ2-4	TRBV7-2	CASSYGGRLKNIQYF
TRBJ1-1	TRBV4-2	CASSQDGGTEAFF
TRBJ2-3	TRBV6-1	CASSGKRENTDTQYF
TRBJ2-3	TRBV19	CASRRSPDRNTQYF
TRBJ1-5	TRBV11-3	CASSFGHQPQHF
TRBJ1-4	TRBV29-1	CSVDDPNGSSEKLFF
TRBJ2-7	TRBV5-1	CASSLSTGVYEQYF
TRBJ2-1	TRBV5-1	CASSLDAVSYNEQFF
NA	TRBV7-9	CASSSTGYEQYF
TRBJ1-5	TRBV5-1	CASSRGVGQPQHF
TRBJ1-3	TRBV25-1	CASTRTTGAGNTIYF
TRBJ1-5	TRBV28	CASTNRGTAINQPQHF